The rows below give T cell receptor beta chains drawn from one sample of a study of cytomegalovirus exposure and HLA in healthy donors. Repertoires were generated with immunoSEQ multiplex PCR, while TCRdb's copy carries only in-frame clones and drops some. Of around 180,000 clones listed, 84% are singletons. The source material was PBMCs. The source is a girl under 18 in good health and CMV-seropositive. Each CDR3 is given with its conserved first and last residue. D genes are given only for firm matches. Part of the rows lack a size; the others show once, few, many or a class for expanded clones.

clone size,J gene,V gene,D gene,CDR3 protein,CDR3 DNA
.,TRBJ2-7,TRBV7-9,.,CTSSLALEQYF,TGTACCAGCAGCTTAGCCCTCGAGCAGTACTTC
.,TRBJ2-1,TRBV19,TRBD1,CASRNPPGQSWFF,TGTGCCAGTAGGAATCCGCCGGGACAGAGCTGGTTCTTC
.,TRBJ1-3,TRBV28,.,CASTGQSIGNTIYF,TGTGCCAGCACGGGTCAGAGTATCGGAAACACCATATATTTT
few,TRBJ2-7,TRBV6-1,.,CASSLYYEQYF,TGTGCCAGCAGTTTATACTACGAGCAGTACTTC
.,TRBJ2-7,TRBV7-9,.,CASSPRRGPHYEQYF,TGTGCCAGCAGCCCCCGGCGGGGGCCACACTACGAGCAGTACTTC
.,TRBJ2-1,TRBV5-6,.,CASSLVPGSNEQFF,TGTGCCAGCAGCTTGGTTCCGGGGAGCAATGAGCAGTTCTTC
.,TRBJ1-1,TRBV18,.,CASSPEGGFTEAFF,TGTGCCAGCTCACCAGAGGGAGGATTCACTGAAGCTTTCTTT
.,TRBJ2-7,TRBV18,TRBD1,CASSLGTGASYEQYF,TGTGCCAGCTCACTCGGGACAGGGGCCTCCTACGAGCAGTACTTC
.,TRBJ2-2,TRBV10-1,.,CASSDLSNTGELFF,TGCGCCAGCAGTGATTTATCCAACACCGGGGAGCTGTTTTTT
.,TRBJ1-1,TRBV27,TRBD1,CASSDRGTILNTEAFF,TGTGCCAGCAGTGACAGGGGGACGATACTCAACACTGAAGCTTTCTTT
.,TRBJ2-1,TRBV7-9,TRBD2,CASSLFGGGTLHNEQFF,TGTGCCAGCAGCTTGTTTGGCGGGGGGACCCTACACAATGAGCAGTTCTTC
few,TRBJ1-5,TRBV5-6,.,CASSLSGYLSNQPQHF,TGTGCCAGCAGCTTGAGCGGATACCTTAGCAATCAGCCCCAGCATTTT
.,TRBJ2-3,TRBV2,.,CASKRPSAGDTQYF,TGTGCCAGCAAGAGGCCCAGCGCCGGGGATACGCAGTATTTT
.,TRBJ2-3,TRBV19,.,CASSIPGSTDTQYF,TGTGCCAGTAGTATCCCGGGGAGCACAGATACGCAGTATTTT
few,TRBJ2-5,TRBV5-3,.,CARSLDSRETQYF,TGTGCCAGAAGCTTGGACAGCAGGGAGACCCAGTACTTC
.,TRBJ1-1,TRBV18,.,CASSPRLGGTEAFF,TGTGCCAGCTCACCACGATTGGGGGGCACTGAAGCTTTCTTT
.,TRBJ1-2,TRBV20-1,.,CSAWRDDGYTF,TGCAGTGCTTGGAGGGATGATGGCTACACCTTC
.,TRBJ2-7,TRBV28,.,CASSLPGLLQSYEQYF,TGTGCCAGCAGTTTGCCCGGACTGTTACAATCCTACGAGCAGTACTTC
.,TRBJ1-1,TRBV27,.,CASSLGSLNTEAFF,TGTGCCAGCAGTTTGGGGAGCCTGAACACTGAAGCTTTCTTT
once,TRBJ1-4,TRBV5-1,TRBD1,CASSLETGSEKLFF,TGCGCCAGCAGCTTGGAGACAGGGAGTGAAAAACTGTTTTTT
.,TRBJ2-1,TRBV10-3,.,CATGSVYNEQFF,TGTGCCACCGGGAGCGTCTACAATGAGCAGTTCTTC
.,TRBJ1-2,TRBV5-1,.,CASSLASGPGRGGYTF,TGCGCCAGCAGCTTGGCTTCTGGGCCGGGGAGGGGTGGCTACACCTTC